A selection of T cell receptor beta chains follows, all from one sample in a study of blood T cell repertoires in COVID-19. Produced via immunoSEQ multiplex PCR; TCRdb's table is partial and in-frame only. This sample carries about 60,000 clones, over 80% of them seen once, and the ten largest clones take 1.4%. The sample comprised peripheral blood. The receptors stem from a man aged 55 to 69 with acute or convalescent COVID-19. Each CDR3 is given with its conserved first and last residue. Fields, in order: J gene, V gene, CDR3 protein.

j_call: TRBJ1-1
v_call: TRBV7-5
cdr3_aa: CARSLGGGGRHTEAFF

j_call: TRBJ2-1
v_call: TRBV7-8
cdr3_aa: CASSQAGGHGNEQFF

j_call: TRBJ1-2
v_call: TRBV19
cdr3_aa: CASSIDGQSAGYGYTF

j_call: TRBJ1-2
v_call: TRBV9
cdr3_aa: CASSAGGTVLPNYGYTF

j_call: TRBJ2-2
v_call: TRBV24-1
cdr3_aa: CATTPGVVNTGELFF

j_call: TRBJ2-3
v_call: TRBV28
cdr3_aa: CASSLSGGPHTDTQYF

j_call: TRBJ2-2
v_call: TRBV19
cdr3_aa: CASSIGQRPGELFF

j_call: TRBJ1-4
v_call: TRBV5-4
cdr3_aa: CASSLRTGTNEKLFF

j_call: TRBJ1-2
v_call: TRBV29-1
cdr3_aa: CSGGQGRGYTF

j_call: TRBJ2-2
v_call: TRBV27
cdr3_aa: CASSLAGKTGELFF

j_call: TRBJ2-1
v_call: TRBV6-5
cdr3_aa: CASSYSVPVGSNEQFF

j_call: TRBJ1-5
v_call: TRBV9
cdr3_aa: CASSAGQGANQPQHF

j_call: TRBJ1-2
v_call: TRBV16
cdr3_aa: CASSQSDPGEGYTF

j_call: TRBJ2-5
v_call: TRBV6-5
cdr3_aa: CASSRDSQTQYF

j_call: TRBJ2-1
v_call: TRBV11-3
cdr3_aa: CASSPRETYNEQFF

j_call: TRBJ2-5
v_call: TRBV5-8
cdr3_aa: CASSLELRETQYF

j_call: TRBJ2-5
v_call: TRBV6-5
cdr3_aa: CASSLLPDSAETQYF

j_call: TRBJ1-3
v_call: TRBV7-2
cdr3_aa: CASSQTTVYSGNTIYF

j_call: TRBJ1-5
v_call: TRBV6-2/TRBV6-3
cdr3_aa: CASSTGTDSQPQHF

j_call: TRBJ1-2
v_call: TRBV3-1/TRBV3-2
cdr3_aa: CASSHGGESTF

j_call: TRBJ2-7
v_call: TRBV18
cdr3_aa: CASSRDSYEQYF

j_call: TRBJ2-7
v_call: TRBV5-1
cdr3_aa: CASSLSQGRFYEQYF

j_call: TRBJ2-1
v_call: TRBV14
cdr3_aa: CASSRGLAGASEQFF

j_call: TRBJ2-7
v_call: TRBV28
cdr3_aa: CASTDSHEQYF

j_call: TRBJ1-1
v_call: TRBV9
cdr3_aa: CASSVVEAFF

j_call: TRBJ1-1
v_call: TRBV7-3
cdr3_aa: CASSTQGRENTEAFF

j_call: TRBJ1-6
v_call: TRBV7-8
cdr3_aa: CASSVSDSPLHF

j_call: TRBJ1-5
v_call: TRBV18
cdr3_aa: CASSADREANQPQHF

j_call: TRBJ1-1
v_call: TRBV2
cdr3_aa: CASRGTGEATEAFF

j_call: TRBJ2-3
v_call: TRBV30
cdr3_aa: CAWTIIDTQYF

j_call: TRBJ2-1
v_call: TRBV5-4
cdr3_aa: CASSPRGASGADGNEQFF

j_call: TRBJ1-1
v_call: TRBV30
cdr3_aa: CAWSRWGDTEAFF

j_call: TRBJ1-6
v_call: TRBV4-1
cdr3_aa: CASSFPGTADSPLHF

j_call: TRBJ2-1
v_call: TRBV6-2/TRBV6-3
cdr3_aa: CASSPPTVTRSYNEQFF

j_call: TRBJ2-1
v_call: TRBV7-3
cdr3_aa: CASSFGTSGTVEEQFF

j_call: TRBJ1-6
v_call: TRBV4-3
cdr3_aa: CASSQAGPNSPLHF

j_call: TRBJ2-1
v_call: TRBV5-1
cdr3_aa: CASSAGTSPNNEQFF

j_call: TRBJ2-5
v_call: TRBV5-6
cdr3_aa: CASSFGGAEETQYF

j_call: TRBJ2-5
v_call: TRBV4-2
cdr3_aa: CASSQGDAREGQETQYF

j_call: TRBJ1-5
v_call: TRBV19
cdr3_aa: CASRNRAGDQPQHF

j_call: TRBJ1-4
v_call: TRBV28
cdr3_aa: CASSFQDYEKLFF

j_call: TRBJ2-3
v_call: TRBV19
cdr3_aa: CASSSGAFDLADTQYF

j_call: TRBJ1-2
v_call: TRBV30
cdr3_aa: CAWTPDRAGGYTF

j_call: TRBJ1-5
v_call: TRBV6-5
cdr3_aa: CASSFRSSNQPQHF

j_call: TRBJ1-2
v_call: TRBV5-4
cdr3_aa: CASKPLLRHGYTF

j_call: TRBJ2-2
v_call: TRBV28
cdr3_aa: CASALPVGQGAAGELFF

j_call: TRBJ1-2
v_call: TRBV29-1
cdr3_aa: CSVQIGGVGGYTF

j_call: TRBJ1-5
v_call: TRBV6-6
cdr3_aa: CASSYSPGQGDQPQHF

j_call: TRBJ2-3
v_call: TRBV11-3
cdr3_aa: CASSSGTFTDTQYF